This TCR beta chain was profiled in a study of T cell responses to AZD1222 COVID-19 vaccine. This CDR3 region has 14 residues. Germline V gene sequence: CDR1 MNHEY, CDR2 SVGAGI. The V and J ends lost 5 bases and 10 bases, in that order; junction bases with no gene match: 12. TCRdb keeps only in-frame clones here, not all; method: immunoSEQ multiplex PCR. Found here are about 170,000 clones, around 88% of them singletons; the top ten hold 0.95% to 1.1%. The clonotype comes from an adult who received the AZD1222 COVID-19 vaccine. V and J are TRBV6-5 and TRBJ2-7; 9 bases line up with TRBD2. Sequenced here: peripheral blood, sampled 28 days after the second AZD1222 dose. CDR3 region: CASSPASGEVTQYF. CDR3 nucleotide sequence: TGTGCCAGCAGTCCGGCTAGCGGGGAGGTAACCCAGTACTTC.